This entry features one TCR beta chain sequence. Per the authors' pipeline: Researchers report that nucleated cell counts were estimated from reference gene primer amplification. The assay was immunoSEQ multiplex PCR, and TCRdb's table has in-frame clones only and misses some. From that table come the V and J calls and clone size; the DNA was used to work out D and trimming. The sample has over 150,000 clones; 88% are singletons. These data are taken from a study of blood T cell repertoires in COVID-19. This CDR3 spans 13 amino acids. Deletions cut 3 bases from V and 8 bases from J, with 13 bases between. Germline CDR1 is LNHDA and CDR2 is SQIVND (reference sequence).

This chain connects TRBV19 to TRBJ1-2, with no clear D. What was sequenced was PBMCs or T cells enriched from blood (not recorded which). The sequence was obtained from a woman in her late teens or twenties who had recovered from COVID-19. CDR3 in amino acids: CASSMVEGGGYTF. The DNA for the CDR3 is TGTGCCAGTAGTATGGTGGAGGGTGGCGGCTACACCTTC. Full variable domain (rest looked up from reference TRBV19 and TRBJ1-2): DGGITQSPKYLFRKEGQNVTLSCEQNLNHDAMYWYRQDPGQGLRLIYYSQIVNDFQKGDIAEGYSVSREKKESFPLTVTSAQKNPTAFYLCASSMVEGGGYTFGSGTRLTVV.